Listed here are 11 T cell receptor beta chains from one sample, sequenced in a study of cytomegalovirus exposure and HLA in healthy donors. PCR was performed using 60 Vbeta and 13 Jbeta primers. Measured with immunoSEQ multiplex PCR; TCRdb has only the in-frame clones, and not every one. The data contain approximately 120,000 clones, over 60% of them singletons. Material for sequencing was PBMCs. Every receptor here comes from a man aged 55 to 70 in good health and CMV-seropositive.

This chain joins TRBV5-3 and TRBJ2-2; 9 bases agree with TRBD2. TRBV5-3 is recorded as an ORF, its role being uncertain. The CDR3 extends over 15 amino acids. V gave up 5 bases and J gave up 1 base; unmatched junction bases: 3. CDR3 sequence reads: CARRQRGENTGELFF. CDR3 nucleotides: TGTGCCAGAAGGCAGCGGGGGGAGAACACCGGGGAGCTGTTTTTT.

The chain is built from TRBV5-1 and TRBJ2-3; the D gene is possibly TRBD2 (6 bases). CDR1 and CDR2 (germline): SGHRS, YFSETQ. With 4 bases removed from V and 5 bases from J, the gap between germline ends came to 14 bases. This CDR3 is 14 amino acids long. CDR3 loop: CASSPIFSGDTQYF. The CDR3 nucleotides read TGCGCCAGCAGCCCCATTTTTAGCGGAGATACGCAGTATTTT.

V is TRBV5-1 and J is TRBJ1-2; 9 bases agree with TRBD1. CDR3 length: 17 residues. The V gene's germline CDR1 is SGHRS and CDR2 YFSETQ. The junction had 13 bases not matched to a gene; V was cut back by 0 bases and J by 7 bases. The DNA for the CDR3 is TGCGCCAGCAGCTTGGTTGGGCTATCGGACAGGGGAGTTGGCTACACCTTC. Its protein product is CASSLVGLSDRGVGYTF.

The rearrangement uses TRBV18 and TRBJ1-2, with D possibly being TRBD1 (5 bases). The CDR3 sequence is 12 residues long. V lost 6 bases to trimming and J lost 8 bases, with 13 bases between them. Germline values: CDR1 KGHSH, CDR2 LQKENI. CDR3 sequence reads: CASSTGGWGYTF. CDR3 nucleotides: TGTGCCAGCTCCACGGGGGGGTGGGGCTACACCTTC.

V and J are TRBV11-2 and TRBJ1-2; weak D call: TRBD1 (5 bases). Trimming cost V 5 bases and J 6 bases, with 16 bases left between them. The CDR3 has 14 residues. From germline, CDR1 is SGHAT and CDR2 FQNNGV. The CDR3, as DNA: TGTGCCAGCAGCCAAGCCGGGGGGGTGGATGGCTACACCTTC. It codes for CASSQAGGVDGYTF.

CDR3 protein: CASRVAGGSYEQYF. The DNA for the CDR3 is TGTGCCAGCAGGGTAGCGGGGGGTAGCTACGAGCAGTACTTC. This chain links TRBV6-5 with TRBJ2-7; 10 bases are shared with TRBD2. CDR1 MNHEY and CDR2 SVGAGI come from the germline V gene. V gave up 6 bases and J gave up 3 bases; unmatched junction bases: 5. The CDR3 has 14 amino acids.

There are a few counts of this clone. V is TRBV5-5 and J is TRBJ1-5, with D perhaps matching TRBD1 (5 bases). Germline V CDR1 and CDR2: SGHKS, YYEKEE (reference sequence). V dropped 2 bases and J dropped 9 bases, with 15 bases sitting between them. The CDR3 runs 14 residues. CDR3 nucleotides: TGTGCCAGCAGCTTCGACGGCGGGGGACGGCCCCAGCATTTT. This encodes CASSFDGGGRPQHF.

The chain is built from TRBV27 and TRBJ1-2; 7 nucleotides line up with TRBD1. V lost 5 bases to trimming and J lost 3 bases; unmatched junction nucleotides: 9. Germline assignment: CDR1 MNHEY and CDR2 SMNVEV (reference sequence). This CDR3 spans 15 amino acids. The DNA of the CDR3 is TGTGCCAGCAGTCCGACAGGGTGGAGTTACTATGGCTACACCTTC. Translation: CASSPTGWSYYGYTF.

The CDR3 sequence is CASSSQGGGTEAFF. In DNA form, the CDR3 reads TGTGCCAGCAGCTCACAGGGTGGTGGCACTGAAGCTTTCTTT. This chain uses TRBV7-9 with TRBJ1-1; tentative D call: TRBD1 (6 bases). Germline V gives CDR1 SEHNR, CDR2 FQNEAQ (reference sequence). CDR3 length: 14 amino acids. V lost 4 bases, J lost 4 bases, and 13 bases lay in between.

This chain connects TRBV5-1 to TRBJ2-2; D unresolved. CDR3 length: 12 residues. With 4 bases removed from V and 2 bases from J, the gap between germline ends came to 3 bases. CDR1 SGHRS and CDR2 YFSETQ come from the germline V gene. CDR3 amino acids: CASSTNTGELFF. The CDR3 DNA is TGCGCCAGCAGCACAAACACCGGGGAGCTGTTTTTT.

This chain connects TRBV10-3 to TRBJ2-3, with 9 positions matching TRBD1. The V gene's germline CDR1 is ENHRY and CDR2 SYGVKD. This CDR3 region has 14 residues. V trimming: 3 bases; J trimming: 6 bases; junction bases outside the gene matches: 4. Here the CDR3 DNA reads TGTGCCATCAGTGAACAGGGGGCGCAGGATACGCAGTATTTT. Translating gives CAISEQGAQDTQYF.